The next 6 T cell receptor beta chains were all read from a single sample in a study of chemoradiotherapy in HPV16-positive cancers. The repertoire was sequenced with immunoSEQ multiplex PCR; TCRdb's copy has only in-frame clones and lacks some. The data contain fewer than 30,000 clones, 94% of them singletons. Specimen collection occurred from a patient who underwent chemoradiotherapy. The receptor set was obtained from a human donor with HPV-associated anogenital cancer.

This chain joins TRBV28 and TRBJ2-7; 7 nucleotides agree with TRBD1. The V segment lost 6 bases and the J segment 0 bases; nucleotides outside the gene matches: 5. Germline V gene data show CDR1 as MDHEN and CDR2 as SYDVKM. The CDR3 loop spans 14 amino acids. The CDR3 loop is CASRLQGFSYEQYF. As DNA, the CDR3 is TGTGCCAGCAGGCTACAGGGGTTCTCCTACGAGCAGTACTTC. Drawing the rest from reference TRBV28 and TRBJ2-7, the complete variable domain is DVKVTQSSRYLVKRTGEKVFLECVQDMDHENMFWYRQDPGLGLRLIYFSYDVKMKEKGDIPEGYSVSREKKERFSLILESASTNQTSMYLCASRLQGFSYEQYFGPGTRLTVT.

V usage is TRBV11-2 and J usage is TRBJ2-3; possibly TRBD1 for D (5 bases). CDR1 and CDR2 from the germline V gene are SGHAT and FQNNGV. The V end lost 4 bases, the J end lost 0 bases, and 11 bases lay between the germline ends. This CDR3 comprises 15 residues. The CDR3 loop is CASSSNRFSTDTQYF. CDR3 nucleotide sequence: TGTGCCAGCAGCTCTAACAGGTTTAGCACAGATACGCAGTATTTT.

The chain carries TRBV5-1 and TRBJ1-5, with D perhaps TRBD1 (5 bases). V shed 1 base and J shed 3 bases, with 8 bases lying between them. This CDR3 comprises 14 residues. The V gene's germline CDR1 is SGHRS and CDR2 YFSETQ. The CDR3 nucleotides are TGCGCCAGCAGCTTGACAGGCCTCAATCAGCCCCAGCATTTT. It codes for CASSLTGLNQPQHF.

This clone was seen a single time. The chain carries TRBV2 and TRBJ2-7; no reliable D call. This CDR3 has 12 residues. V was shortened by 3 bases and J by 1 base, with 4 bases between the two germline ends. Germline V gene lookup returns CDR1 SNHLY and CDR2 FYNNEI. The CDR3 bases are TGTGCCAGCAGTGACAAATCCTACGAGCAGTACTTC. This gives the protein CASSDKSYEQYF.

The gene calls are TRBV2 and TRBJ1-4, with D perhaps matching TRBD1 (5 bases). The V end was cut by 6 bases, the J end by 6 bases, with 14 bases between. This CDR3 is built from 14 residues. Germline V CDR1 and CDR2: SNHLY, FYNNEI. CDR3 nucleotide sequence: TGTGCCAGCAGCACCGGGACTGCCTATGAAAAACTGTTTTTT. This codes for CASSTGTAYEKLFF.

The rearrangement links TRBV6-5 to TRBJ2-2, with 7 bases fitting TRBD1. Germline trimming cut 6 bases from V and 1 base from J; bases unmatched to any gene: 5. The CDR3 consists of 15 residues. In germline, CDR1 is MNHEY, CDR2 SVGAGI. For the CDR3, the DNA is TGTGCCAGCAGGTGGACAGGTCTGAACACCGGGGAGCTGTTTTTT. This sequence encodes CASRWTGLNTGELFF.